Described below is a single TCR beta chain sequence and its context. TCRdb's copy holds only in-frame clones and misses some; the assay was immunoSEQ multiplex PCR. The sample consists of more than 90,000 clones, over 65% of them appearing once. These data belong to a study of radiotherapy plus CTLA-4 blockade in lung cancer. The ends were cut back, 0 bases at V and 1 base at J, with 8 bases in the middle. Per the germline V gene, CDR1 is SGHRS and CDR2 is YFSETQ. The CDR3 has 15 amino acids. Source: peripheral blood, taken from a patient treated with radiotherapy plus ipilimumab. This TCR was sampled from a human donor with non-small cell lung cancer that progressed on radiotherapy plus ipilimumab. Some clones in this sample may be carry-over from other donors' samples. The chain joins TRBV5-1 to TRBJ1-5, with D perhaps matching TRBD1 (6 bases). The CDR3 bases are TGCGCCAGCAGCTTGGGACAGGAGAGCAATCAGCCCCAGCATTTT. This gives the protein CASSLGQESNQPQHF.